This entry is about one TCR beta chain. The sample comes from a study of blood T cell repertoires in COVID-19. Measured with immunoSEQ multiplex PCR; TCRdb has only the in-frame clones, and not every one. The sample holds about 33,000 clones; 70% to 90% are singletons and the top ten take 6.5% to 7.5%. This CDR3 has 14 residues. V was clipped by 5 bases and J by 4 bases, with 12 bases between them. CDR1 and CDR2 (germline): SEHNR, FQNEAQ (reference sequence). The sequence was obtained from a man between 60 and 70 years old with active COVID-19. Source material: peripheral blood. The chain has TRBV7-9 and TRBJ2-1; D might be TRBD2 (5 bases). The CDR3 reads CASSPDYGYNEQFF. As DNA, the CDR3 is TGTGCCAGCAGCCCCGACTATGGGTACAATGAGCAGTTCTTC. The entire variable domain, with the rest obtained from reference TRBV7-9 and TRBJ2-1, is as follows: DTGVSQNPRHKITKRGQNVTFRCDPISEHNRLYWYRQTLGQGPEFLTYFQNEAQLEKSRLLSDRFSAERPKGSFSTLEIQRTEQGDSAMYLCASSPDYGYNEQFFGPGTRLTVL.